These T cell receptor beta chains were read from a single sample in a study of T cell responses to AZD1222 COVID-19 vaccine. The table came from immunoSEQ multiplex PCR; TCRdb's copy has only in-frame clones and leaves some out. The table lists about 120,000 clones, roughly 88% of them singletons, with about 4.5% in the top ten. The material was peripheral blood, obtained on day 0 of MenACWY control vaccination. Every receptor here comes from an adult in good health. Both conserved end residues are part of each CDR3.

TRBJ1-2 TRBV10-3 CAISELPTNYGYTF
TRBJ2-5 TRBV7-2 CASSLAGARETQYF
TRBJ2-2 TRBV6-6 CASIMSPGDNTGELFF
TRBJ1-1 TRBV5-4 CASSLSRGTEAFF
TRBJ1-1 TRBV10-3 CAISDVKGRDTEAFF
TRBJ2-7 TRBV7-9 CASSLGAGAWDEQYF
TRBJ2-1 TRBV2 CASQVDNEQFF
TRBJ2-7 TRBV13 CASSLGGTSGLSSYEQYF
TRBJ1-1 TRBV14 CASSRSYTSRTEAFF
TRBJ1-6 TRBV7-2 CASSKRTGSPLHF
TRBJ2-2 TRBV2 CASRTGATGELFF
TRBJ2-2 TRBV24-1 CATSDPGTSATGELFF
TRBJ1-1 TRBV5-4 CASSFSWRDTEAFF
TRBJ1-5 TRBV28 CASSFPYQPQHF